The TCR beta chain described here comes from a study of blood T cell repertoires in COVID-19. Using immunoSEQ multiplex PCR, the repertoire was profiled, and TCRdb retains in-frame clones only, with some absent. Among 310,000 or so clones, approximately 86% were seen once, and the ten largest hold approximately 9.9%. The germline gives CDR1 SGHVS, CDR2 FQNEAQ. Trimming took 5 bases from V and 3 from J, leaving 6 bases between them. CDR3 size: 12 residues. This chain links TRBV7-8 with TRBJ2-3; possibly TRBD2 for D (5 bases). What was sequenced was peripheral blood. The receptor was isolated from a man aged 25-45 years with COVID-19, enrolled during active disease. The DNA of the CDR3 is TGTGCCAGCAGCCAGCGGACAGATACGCAGTATTTT. Residues: CASSQRTDTQYF.